The 4 T cell receptor beta chains listed next were all sequenced from one sample in a study of OX40 agonist ivuxolimab in advanced cancers. The table came from immunoSEQ multiplex PCR; TCRdb's copy has only in-frame clones and leaves some out. Altogether more than 50,000 clones are present, over 80% being singletons, with the ten largest covering 4.6%. This specimen consisted of CD4+ or CD8+ T cells sorted from blood, obtained in a trial of the OX40 agonist ivuxolimab. These receptors were obtained from an adult with an advanced solid tumor such as melanoma, head and neck, liver or kidney cancer.

The chain combines TRBV10-3 with TRBJ1-5; D is ambiguous. From germline, CDR1 is ENHRY and CDR2 SYGVKD. The CDR3 contains 13 residues. The ends were cut back, 4 bases at V and 3 bases at J, with 7 bases in the middle. The CDR3, as DNA: TGTGCCATCAGTGTTGACACCAATCAGCCCCAGCATTTT. Its protein is CAISVDTNQPQHF.

This clone is deemed medium-sized (0.01 to 0.1%). The rearrangement links TRBV15 to TRBJ1-5, with D perhaps matching TRBD1 (5 bases). From germline, CDR1 is LNHNV and CDR2 YYDKDF (reference sequence). The CDR3 is 13 residues long. Between the trimmed V and J ends, which lost 7 bases and 3 bases, there was a span of 10 bases. The CDR3 loop reads CATTPRANQPQHF. CDR3 sequence (DNA): TGTGCCACCACCCCCAGGGCCAATCAGCCCCAGCATTTT.

This chain connects TRBV19 to TRBJ2-5; perhaps TRBD1 as D (5 bases). TRBJ2-7 explains the end of the DNA better; the J call may be wrong. CDR3 length: 13 amino acids. Germline-derived CDR1 and CDR2 are LNHDA and SQIVND (reference sequence). CDR3 DNA: TGTGCCAGTAGTATTCGGCAGGGAAGCGAGCAGTACTTC. Protein: CASSIRQGSEQYF.

The V and J genes are TRBV10-3 and TRBJ2-1; TRBD1 agrees at 8 bases. CDR3 size: 15 residues. V lost 2 bases, J lost 5 bases, and 5 bases stayed unmatched. Looked up from germline, CDR1 is ENHRY and CDR2 is SYGVKD. CDR3 DNA sequence: TGTGCCATCAGTGAGCCGGACAGGGTGGACAATGAGCAGTTCTTC. Its translation is CAISEPDRVDNEQFF.